This TCR beta chain came from a study of T cells expressing NK-cell markers. Study in general: In the group of eight sequenced donors, seven were HCMV-seropositive and one was seronegative.

As regards this clonotype: The antigen is undetermined.

The cDNA for TCR beta came from 5'RACE template switching with UMIs. TCRdb re-called the 5' RACE reads and shows each CDR3 protein once, DNA omitted. The listing records around 380,000 distinct CDR3 sequences. General study findings and limits: These same clonotypes (in several donors) also led the CD3+CD56-NKG2C+ fraction. Six donors carried dominant NKG2C+ clonotypes that made up roughly 1.0-7.5% of their CD8+ T cells.

CDR1 is SGHKS, CDR2 YYEKEE, per germline (reference sequence). CDR3 size: 14 residues. The sequence came from a woman aged 45-65 years in good health. The sample consisted of blood T cells: a sorted CD56 or NKG2C T cell subset, CD4+ or CD8+ T cells, or bulk PBMC T cells (not recorded which). V usage is TRBV5-5 and J usage is TRBJ2-7. The CDR3 region is CASSLEVVSYEQYF.